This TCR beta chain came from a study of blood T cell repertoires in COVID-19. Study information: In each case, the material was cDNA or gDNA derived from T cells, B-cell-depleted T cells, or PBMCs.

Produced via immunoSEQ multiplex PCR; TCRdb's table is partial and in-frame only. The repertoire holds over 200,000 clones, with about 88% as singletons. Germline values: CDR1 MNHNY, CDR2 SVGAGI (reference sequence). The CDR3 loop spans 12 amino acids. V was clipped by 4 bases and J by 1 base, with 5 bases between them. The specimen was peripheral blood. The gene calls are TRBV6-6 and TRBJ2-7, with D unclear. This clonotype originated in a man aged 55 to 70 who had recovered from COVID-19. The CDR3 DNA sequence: TGTGCCAGCAGTTCTACGTCCTACGAGCAGTACTTC. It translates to CASSSTSYEQYF.